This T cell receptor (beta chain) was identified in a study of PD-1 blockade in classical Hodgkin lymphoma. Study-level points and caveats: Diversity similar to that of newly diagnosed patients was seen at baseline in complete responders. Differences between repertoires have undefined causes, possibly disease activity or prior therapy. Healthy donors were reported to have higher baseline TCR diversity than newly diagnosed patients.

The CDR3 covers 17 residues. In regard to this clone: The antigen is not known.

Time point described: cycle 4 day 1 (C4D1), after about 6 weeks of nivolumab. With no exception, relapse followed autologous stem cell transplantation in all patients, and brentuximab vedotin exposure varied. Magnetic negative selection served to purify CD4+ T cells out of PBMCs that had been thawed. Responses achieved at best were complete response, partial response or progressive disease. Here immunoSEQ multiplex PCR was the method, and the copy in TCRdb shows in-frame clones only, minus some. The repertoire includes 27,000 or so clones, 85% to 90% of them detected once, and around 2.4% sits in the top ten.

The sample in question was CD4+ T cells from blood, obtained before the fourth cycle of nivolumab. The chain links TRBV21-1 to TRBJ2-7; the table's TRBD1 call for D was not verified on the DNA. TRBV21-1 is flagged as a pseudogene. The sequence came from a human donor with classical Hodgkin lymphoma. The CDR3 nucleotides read TGTGCCAGCAACCATGAGACAGGGCCCACCTCCTCCTACGAGCAGTACTTC. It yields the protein CASNHETGPTSSYEQYF.